Below are 29 T cell receptor beta chains sequenced from a single sample in a study of memory CD4+ T cells and cytomegalovirus serostatus. Repertoires were generated with immunoSEQ multiplex PCR, while TCRdb's copy carries only in-frame clones and drops some. Found here are under 80,000 clones, about 81% of them singletons; the top ten hold 0.88%. The sort gate was single viable CD3+CD4+CD8-CD45RO+ cells for memory CD4+ T cells. Material: memory CD4+ T cells from blood. The receptor set was obtained from an adult in good health and CMV-seronegative.

The chain recombines TRBV2 with TRBJ2-1; 8 nucleotides agree with TRBD2. Germline CDR1 is SNHLY and CDR2 is FYNNEI. V gave up 1 base and J gave up 0 bases; unmatched junction bases: 5. The length of the CDR3 is 17 residues. The chain's CDR3 is CASSEGRSGSSYNEQFF. In DNA form, the CDR3 reads TGTGCCAGCAGTGAAGGGAGGAGCGGGAGCTCCTACAATGAGCAGTTCTTC.

The V gene is TRBV7-3, the J gene TRBJ2-2; no reliable D call. Per germline, CDR1 SGHTA and CDR2 FQGTGA. CDR3 length equals 13 residues. Trimming cost V 4 bases and J 2 bases, with 5 bases left between them. The CDR3 sequence: CASSYQNTGELFF. In DNA form, the CDR3 reads TGTGCCAGCAGCTACCAAAACACCGGGGAGCTGTTTTTT.

The chain employs TRBV7-6 and TRBJ2-3; the D gene could be TRBD1 or TRBD2 (5 bases each). Germline CDR1 reads SGHVS; CDR2 reads FNYEAQ. Trimming took 3 bases from V and 5 from J, leaving 12 bases between them. The CDR3 has 14 amino acids. Written as DNA, the CDR3 is TGTGCCAGCAGCTTCGGGGTTGGGGGAGATACGCAGTATTTT. This sequence encodes CASSFGVGGDTQYF.

Details on this clone: Other DNA sequences in this sample translate to the same CDR3. The chain couples TRBV9 to TRBJ1-2, with TRBD1 identical over 9 bases. J gave up 3 bases and V 4 bases, and 7 bases lay outside the gene matches. Per the germline V gene, CDR1 is SGDLS and CDR2 is YYNGEE. CDR3 length: 15 residues. CDR3 nucleotides: TGTGCCAGCAGCCCCAGCGGGGACAGGGACTATGGCTACACCTTC. This sequence encodes CASSPSGDRDYGYTF.

This clone was found once. This chain uses TRBV6-6 with TRBJ2-2; D remains ambiguous. The germline CDR1 and CDR2 sequences are MNHNY and SVGAGI (reference sequence). Trimming stripped 2 bases from V and 4 bases from J, with 8 bases between. CDR3 length: 14 amino acids. The CDR3 is CASSYLFSTGELFF. The CDR3 DNA follows: TGTGCCAGCAGTTACCTTTTTAGCACCGGGGAGCTGTTTTTT.

The rearrangement uses TRBV11-2 and TRBJ1-1; perhaps TRBD1 as D (5 bases). The CDR3 is 16 amino acids. Trimming removed 0 bases from V and 0 bases from J, with 11 bases in between. CDR1 and CDR2 (germline): SGHAT, FQNNGV. The CDR3 sequence: CASSLDSGRLNTEAFF. CDR3 nucleotides: TGTGCCAGCAGCTTAGACTCGGGACGGCTGAACACTGAAGCTTTCTTT. The full variable domain, in which reference TRBV11-2 and TRBJ1-1 provide the parts outside the CDR3, is EAGVAQSPRYKIIEKRQSVAFWCNPISGHATLYWYQQILGQGPKLLIQFQNNGVVDDSQLPKDRFSAERLKGVDSTLKIQPAKLEDSAVYLCASSLDSGRLNTEAFFGQGTRLTVV.

The chain recombines TRBV19 with TRBJ2-5, with D possibly being TRBD2 (6 bases). Germline assignment: CDR1 LNHDA and CDR2 SQIVND (reference sequence). V lost 3 bases and J lost 5, with 19 bases in between. The CDR3 consists of 16 residues. The CDR3 DNA reads as TGTGCCAGTAGTATCAGGCGGGGCGGAATCCAGGAGACCCAGTACTTC. Translated, it gives CASSIRRGGIQETQYF.

The gene calls are TRBV9 and TRBJ2-4; D is uncertain. Germline-derived CDR1 and CDR2 are SGDLS and YYNGEE. Trimming pared 0 bases from V and 0 bases from J, leaving 7 bases between. The CDR3 totals 15 residues. The CDR3 region is CASSVGPRAKNIQYF. In DNA form, the CDR3 reads TGTGCCAGCAGCGTAGGTCCGAGAGCCAAAAACATTCAGTACTTC.

The chain has TRBV7-3 and TRBJ2-2; the match to TRBD2 covers 7 bases. Germline CDR1 SGHTA, CDR2 FQGTGA. There are 18 residues in the CDR3. J was trimmed by 5 bases and V by 2 bases; bases with no gene match: 14. The CDR3 spells CASSLLVLAGVKTGELFF. CDR3 coding DNA: TGTGCCAGCAGCTTATTAGTTTTGGCGGGAGTTAAAACCGGGGAGCTGTTTTTT.

This sequence joins TRBV7-8 and TRBJ2-4; a weak D match, TRBD1 (6 bases). The germline CDR1 and CDR2 sequences are SGHVS and FQNEAQ. V was shortened by 2 bases and J by 2 bases, with 10 bases between the two germline ends. There are 15 residues in the CDR3. CDR3 DNA sequence: TGTGCCAGCAGCTTAACAGGGAAAACCAAAAACATTCAGTACTTC. Protein sequence: CASSLTGKTKNIQYF. The full variable domain, completed using reference TRBV7-8 and TRBJ2-4, is GAGVSQSPRYKVAKRGQDVALRCDPISGHVSLFWYQQALGQGPEFLTYFQNEAQLDKSGLPSDRFFAERPEGSVSTLKIQRTQQEDSAVYLCASSLTGKTKNIQYFGAGTRLSVL.

This rearrangement joins TRBV27 to TRBJ2-1; D is possibly TRBD2 (6 bases). V was cut by 6 bases and J by 10 bases, with 16 bases left in between. Germline V gene data show CDR1 as MNHEY and CDR2 as SMNVEV (reference sequence). The CDR3 runs 13 residues. The CDR3 DNA is TGTGCCAGCAGGTATGGACGGACTACCGAGCAGTTCTTC. Translated: CASRYGRTTEQFF.

The sample holds one count of this clone. The J gene is TRBJ2-3, the V gene TRBV6-6; TRBD1 matches 10 bases. CDR1 and CDR2 (germline): MNHNY, SVGAGI (reference sequence). This CDR3 comprises 16 residues. Germline trimming cut 7 bases from V and 1 base from J; bases unmatched to any gene: 8. This CDR3 reads CASTQRQGAGTDTQYF. CDR3 DNA sequence: TGTGCCAGCACTCAAAGACAGGGGGCGGGCACAGATACGCAGTATTTT.

V gene TRBV19 combines with J gene TRBJ2-3; 14 positions match TRBD2. The CDR3 is 18 amino acids. V shed 5 bases, J shed 1 base, and the junction held 8 bases outside the gene matches. Germline CDR1 LNHDA, CDR2 SQIVND (reference sequence). The CDR3 DNA reads as TGTGCCAGTAGTGTAGGACTAGCGGGAGGACCGCGCACAGATACGCAGTATTTT. Its protein product is CASSVGLAGGPRTDTQYF.

The chain is built from TRBV30 and TRBJ1-3, with D possibly being TRBD1 (5 bases). V dropped 2 bases and J dropped 9 bases, with 11 bases sitting between them. Looked up from germline, CDR1 is GTSNPN and CDR2 is SVGIG (reference sequence). The CDR3 sequence is 12 residues long. In DNA, the CDR3 is TGTGCCTGGAGTCCCGGGGGGGGCACCATATATTTT. It translates to CAWSPGGGTIYF.

This clone was seen a few times. This chain uses TRBV30 with TRBJ2-2; no clear D gene. V dropped 8 bases and J dropped 1 base, with 5 bases sitting between them. Germline V CDR1 and CDR2: GTSNPN, SVGIG (reference sequence). The CDR3 is 11 residues long. CDR3 in DNA: TGTGCCCGACGGAACACCGGGGAGCTGTTTTTT. Protein: CARRNTGELFF.

The chain couples TRBV28 to TRBJ2-7; possible D gene TRBD1, 5 bases. Germline V lookup: CDR1 MDHEN, CDR2 SYDVKM. There are 15 residues in the CDR3. The V and J ends lost 6 bases and 2 bases respectively, with 17 bases between them. The CDR3 region is CASRIQGKGTYEQYF. CDR3 nucleotide sequence: TGTGCCAGCAGAATCCAGGGAAAGGGTACCTACGAGCAGTACTTC.

The chain joins TRBV28 to TRBJ1-1; TRBD1 is a possible D gene (6 bases). With 2 bases removed from V and 0 bases from J, the gap between germline ends came to 16 bases. This CDR3 has 17 amino acids. Looked up from germline, CDR1 is MDHEN and CDR2 is SYDVKM. CDR3 in amino acids: CASSLRGTGSMNTEAFF. CDR3 sequence (DNA): TGTGCCAGCAGTTTAAGGGGGACCGGTTCCATGAACACTGAAGCTTTCTTT.

The V call is TRBV5-4, the J call TRBJ1-4; D possibly corresponds to TRBD1 (5 bases). Trimming took 4 bases from V and 7 from J, leaving 20 bases between them. This CDR3 contains 16 residues. Germline CDR1 reads SGHNT; CDR2 reads YYREEE (reference sequence). CDR3 coding DNA: TGTGCCAGCAGCCCCCAAGCGGGGCTCGGAGGTGAAAAACTGTTTTTT. Protein product: CASSPQAGLGGEKLFF.

The chain combines TRBV18 with TRBJ1-1; D is undetermined. Germline V gene data show CDR1 as KGHSH and CDR2 as LQKENI. This CDR3 has 15 residues. V was cut by 3 bases and J by 1 base, with 12 bases left in between. The chain's CDR3 is CASSPQGRSNTEAFF. CDR3 DNA sequence: TGTGCCAGCTCACCTCAAGGGAGGTCGAACACTGAAGCTTTCTTT.

The chain combines TRBV2 with TRBJ2-1, with TRBD2 matching 9 bases. The germline gives CDR1 SNHLY, CDR2 FYNNEI. There are 14 residues in the CDR3. The V segment lost 8 bases and the J segment 6 bases; nucleotides outside the gene matches: 8. CDR3 protein: CASGREGVTNEQFF. CDR3 sequence (DNA): TGTGCCAGCGGGCGGGAGGGAGTCACCAATGAGCAGTTCTTC.

The chain carries TRBV9 and TRBJ1-6; D is uncertain. The CDR3 spans 12 residues. Germline CDR1 and CDR2: SGDLS and YYNGEE. Trimming stripped 3 bases from V and 5 bases from J, with 3 bases between. The CDR3 DNA sequence: TGTGCCAGCAGCGACAATAATTCACCCCTCCACTTT. Translation gives CASSDNNSPLHF.

CDR3 sequence reads: CASSRKQGITEAFF. The CDR3 DNA is TGTGCCAGCAGTCGAAAACAGGGGATCACTGAAGCTTTCTTT. The genes are TRBV27 and TRBJ1-1; TRBD1 agrees at 7 bases. Per the germline V gene, CDR1 is MNHEY and CDR2 is SMNVEV (reference sequence). CDR3 length: 14 amino acids. The J segment lost 4 bases and the V segment lost 5 bases, leaving 7 bases of the junction unmatched.

This rearrangement joins TRBV5-6 to TRBJ2-5; 7 nucleotides match TRBD1. CDR1 SGHDT and CDR2 YYEEEE come from the germline V gene. Losses at the gene ends were 3 bases for V and 4 bases for J; bases not matched to a gene: 3. There are 13 residues in the CDR3. In DNA, the CDR3 is TGTGCCAGCAGCTCCAGGGGGAGAGAGACCCAGTACTTC. Protein product: CASSSRGRETQYF.

The rearrangement joins TRBV2 to TRBJ2-1; D assignment may be TRBD1 or TRBD2 (5 bases each). Deletions cut 3 bases from V and 9 bases from J, with 9 bases between. This CDR3 is 12 amino acids long. The germline V gene has CDR1 SNHLY and CDR2 FYNNEI. This CDR3 reads CASSEGVGEQFF. The CDR3 nucleotides read TGTGCCAGCAGTGAGGGGGTAGGTGAGCAGTTCTTC.

This clone appeared a few times. The rearrangement uses TRBV19 and TRBJ2-1; 13 bases align to TRBD2. The length of the CDR3 is 14 residues. After removal of 6 bases from V and 5 bases from J, the junction contained 1 base not matched to a gene. Germline CDR1 is LNHDA and CDR2 is SQIVND (reference sequence). This chain's CDR3 is CASRTSGGNNEQFF. CDR3 DNA: TGTGCCAGTAGGACTAGCGGGGGGAACAATGAGCAGTTCTTC. Full variable domain (remainder filled in from reference TRBV19 and TRBJ2-1): DGGITQSPKYLFRKEGQNVTLSCEQNLNHDAMYWYRQDPGQGLRLIYYSQIVNDFQKGDIAEGYSVSREKKESFPLTVTSAQKNPTAFYLCASRTSGGNNEQFFGPGTRLTVL.

The CDR3 reads CASSRGRANTGELFF. In DNA form, the CDR3 reads TGTGCCAGCAGCCGGGGTAGGGCGAACACCGGGGAGCTGTTTTTT. The chain has TRBV5-4 and TRBJ2-2; possible D gene TRBD2, 5 bases. V was cut by 4 bases and J by 0 bases, with 10 bases left in between. This CDR3 comprises 15 residues. Germline V gene lookup returns CDR1 SGHNT and CDR2 YYREEE (reference sequence).

The gene calls are TRBV5-1 and TRBJ1-1, with D unclear. Per the germline V gene, CDR1 is SGHRS and CDR2 is YFSETQ. Trimming removed 1 base at V and 1 base at J, with 8 bases between. The CDR3 has 14 amino acids. CDR3 in amino acids: CASSLLVENTEAFF. The CDR3 DNA follows: TGCGCCAGCAGCTTGTTGGTGGAGAACACTGAAGCTTTCTTT.

The chain uses TRBV5-1 and TRBJ2-1, with 12 bases that match TRBD2. With V trimmed by 4 bases and J by 11 bases, 13 bases remained unmatched. The CDR3 loop spans 16 amino acids. Per germline, CDR1 SGHRS and CDR2 YFSETQ. The CDR3 is CASSTRTSGVRFQQFF. The CDR3 DNA sequence: TGCGCCAGCAGCACCCGGACTAGCGGGGTCAGGTTCCAGCAGTTCTTC.

V and J are TRBV6-1 and TRBJ1-5; D unresolved. Germline CDR1 MNHNS, CDR2 SASEGT. V lost 4 bases and J lost 0, with 4 bases in between. The CDR3 has 13 amino acids. The CDR3 coding sequence is TGTGCCAGCAGTGTGGGTAGCAATCAGCCCCAGCATTTT. Amino acid sequence: CASSVGSNQPQHF.